This T cell receptor beta chain was observed in a study of Tregs in tolerant kidney transplant recipients. TCRdb's table, derived via immunoSEQ multiplex PCR, lists solely in-frame clones and lacks some. The table has approximately 81,000 clones, roughly nine tenths seen once. Whole-study results and caveats: Validation in larger populations is needed because few patients were studied. Nucleotide sequences could not be compared across some patients' samples due to primer changes. This study did not directly address biological reproducibility.

The V and J ends lost 7 bases and 4 bases respectively, with 16 bases between them. Germline CDR1 and CDR2: MNHEY and SVGAGI. CDR3 length: 14 residues. The nonmyeloablative bone marrow transplants came from related graft donors, with transient mixed chimerism. CD4+CD25+CD127- Tregs, CD4+CD25- non-Tregs, CD4 and CD8 cells were sorted. This clone was observed once. As yet, its antigen is unknown. The TCR originated in a human patient who received a combined kidney and bone marrow transplant. The graft donor may have contributed some T cells. The sample in question was CD4+ T cells from blood (PBMCs), obtained 24 months after the transplant. The chain couples TRBV6-5 to TRBJ1-2; D call uncertain. CDR3 protein: CASMAATYLYGYTF. The CDR3 coding sequence is TGTGCCAGCATGGCGGCCACCTATCTCTATGGCTACACCTTC.